These 17 T cell receptor beta chains share one sample of origin, sequenced in a study of shared clonotypes between healthy human individuals. The repertoire was sequenced with immunoSEQ multiplex PCR; TCRdb's copy has only in-frame clones and lacks some. The sample includes around 690,000 clones, around 91% of them seen just once. The material sequenced was memory CD8+ T cells from PBMCs. Subset of the sample: CD45RO+ cells pooled with CCR7-negative TemRA cells. The receptors stem from a man younger than 35 in good health. Some clones in this sample may be carry-over from other donors' samples.

V usage is TRBV2 and J usage is TRBJ2-5, with 8 nucleotides matching TRBD1. Germline V gives CDR1 SNHLY, CDR2 FYNNEI. The length of the CDR3 is 15 residues. The junction had 9 bases not matched to a gene; V was cut back by 6 bases and J by 3 bases. The CDR3 sequence is CASSATGVVKETQYF. The CDR3 DNA reads as TGTGCCAGCAGCGCGACAGGGGTCGTAAAAGAGACCCAGTACTTC.

The chain is built from TRBV4-1 and TRBJ2-7, with D possibly matching TRBD1 (7 bases). This CDR3 spans 17 amino acids. Germline CDR1 MGHRA, CDR2 YSYEKL. Deletions cut 0 bases from V and 4 bases from J, with 19 bases between. The CDR3 DNA is TGCGCCAGCAGCCAAGAGTTCCGGCAGGGGGGAGTATACGAGCAGTACTTC. Its protein product is CASSQEFRQGGVYEQYF.

The chain uses TRBV4-2 and TRBJ2-7, with 8 bases matching TRBD2. The CDR3 has 11 amino acids. V shed 3 bases, J shed 9 bases, and the junction held 1 base outside the gene matches. Germline values: CDR1 LGHNA, CDR2 YNFKEQ. The CDR3 region has the DNA TGTGCCAGCAGCCAGGGACTAGTGCAGTACTTC. Translated: CASSQGLVQYF.

The V and J genes are TRBV19 and TRBJ2-6; D is uncertain. The V end was cut by 5 bases, the J end by 4 bases, with 15 bases between. CDR1 is LNHDA and CDR2 is SQIVND in the germline V gene (reference sequence). The CDR3 covers 16 residues. The CDR3 DNA follows: TGTGCCAGTAGTTCACAGCTCGGCTGGGGGGCCAACGTCCTGACTTTC. This gives the protein CASSSQLGWGANVLTF.

In the case of this clone: The sample contains more than one DNA sequence encoding this CDR3. V usage is TRBV28 and J usage is TRBJ2-7, with D perhaps matching TRBD1 (5 bases). Germline CDR1 MDHEN, CDR2 SYDVKM. This CDR3 has 13 residues. Between the trimmed V and J ends, which lost 3 bases and 0 bases, there was a span of 6 bases. The CDR3 bases are TGTGCCAGCAGTTTGACAGTCTCCTACGAGCAGTACTTC. As protein: CASSLTVSYEQYF.

This rearrangement joins TRBV7-9 to TRBJ2-2; D unclear. V was pared by 2 bases and J by 2 bases, with 6 bases between. Germline CDR1 SEHNR, CDR2 FQNEAQ (reference sequence). The CDR3 length is 14 residues. The CDR3 loop reads CASSLSLNTGELFF. The CDR3 DNA is TGTGCCAGCAGCTTAAGCCTTAACACCGGGGAGCTGTTTTTT.

This chain links TRBV19 with TRBJ2-2; D is uncertain. Per germline, CDR1 LNHDA and CDR2 SQIVND (reference sequence). CDR3 length equals 14 residues. V was cut by 7 bases and J by 0 bases, with 9 bases left in between. The CDR3 sequence is CASIGEPNTGELFF. In DNA, the CDR3 is TGTGCCAGTATCGGCGAGCCGAACACCGGGGAGCTGTTTTTT. Variable domain in full (rest from reference TRBV19 and TRBJ2-2): DGGITQSPKYLFRKEGQNVTLSCEQNLNHDAMYWYRQDPGQGLRLIYYSQIVNDFQKGDIAEGYSVSREKKESFPLTVTSAQKNPTAFYLCASIGEPNTGELFFGEGSRLTVL.

This clone has only a few counts. The chain has TRBV25-1 and TRBJ2-7; D could derive from TRBD1 or TRBD2 (7 bases each). Trimming took off 8 bases at V and 7 bases at J, with 21 bases between the two ends. Germline V gene lookup returns CDR1 MGHDK and CDR2 SYGVNS. The CDR3 loop spans 14 amino acids. The CDR3 sequence: CASGGGRARGEQYF. The CDR3 DNA sequence: TGTGCCAGCGGAGGGGGGAGGGCCAGGGGGGAGCAGTACTTC.

The chain has TRBV4-1 and TRBJ2-7; tentatively, D is TRBD1 or TRBD2 (5 bases each). Germline V gene sequence: CDR1 MGHRA, CDR2 YSYEKL. This CDR3 has 14 amino acids. The germline V and J ends were trimmed by 1 base and 2 bases, with 9 bases remaining between them. CDR3 protein: CASSQGWGTYEQYF. The CDR3 bases are TGCGCCAGCAGCCAAGGCTGGGGGACCTACGAGCAGTACTTC.

This clone was seen only once. V is TRBV15 and J is TRBJ2-3, with D hard to call. The V gene lost 6 bases and the J gene lost 2 bases, with 9 bases spanning the gap. The germline V gene has CDR1 LNHNV and CDR2 YYDKDF (reference sequence). The CDR3 covers 13 residues. The CDR3 DNA is TGTGCCACCAGTATGGTGGCCACAGATACGCAGTATTTT. Residues: CATSMVATDTQYF.

The chain carries TRBV7-9 and TRBJ2-1, with 14 nucleotides matching TRBD2. Germline V gene sequence: CDR1 SEHNR, CDR2 FQNEAQ (reference sequence). The CDR3 has 18 residues. V shed 6 bases, J shed 0 bases, and the junction held 7 bases outside the gene matches. CDR3 nucleotides: TGTGCCAGCAGGACAAGACTAGCGGGAGGGCACTCCTACAATGAGCAGTTCTTC. This translates into CASRTRLAGGHSYNEQFF.

The V and J genes are TRBV11-2 and TRBJ1-1, with 7 bases aligning to TRBD1. The ends lost 5 bases at V and 3 bases at J; junction bases unmatched: 9. Germline loops: CDR1 SGHAT, CDR2 FQNNGV. The CDR3 length is 15 residues. The chain's CDR3 is CASSQLTGKDTEAFF. CDR3 bases: TGTGCCAGCAGCCAACTGACAGGGAAGGACACTGAAGCTTTCTTT.

The gene calls are TRBV28 and TRBJ2-1; unclear D gene. V dropped 4 bases and J dropped 7 bases, with 20 bases sitting between them. The CDR3 has 16 residues. Germline CDR1 MDHEN, CDR2 SYDVKM. CDR3 DNA: TGTGCCAGCAGTTCGAGGTTGGGCCGCGCTGGGAATGAGCAGTTCTTC. The encoded protein is CASSSRLGRAGNEQFF.

The chain is built from TRBV18 and TRBJ2-7; 8 bases fit TRBD2. J gave up 2 bases and V 3 bases, and 9 bases lay outside the gene matches. The germline gives CDR1 KGHSH, CDR2 LQKENI. The CDR3 spans 16 residues. In DNA, the CDR3 is TGTGCCAGCTCACCGAGGGAACGGGAGGGCCCCTACGAGCAGTACTTC. Translated: CASSPREREGPYEQYF. Complete variable domain (other parts from reference TRBV18 and TRBJ2-7): NAGVMQNPRHLVRRRGQEARLRCSPMKGHSHVYWYRQLPEEGLKFMVYLQKENIIDESGMPKERFSAEFPKEGPSILRIQQVVRGDSAAYFCASSPREREGPYEQYFGPGTRLTVT.

The V call is TRBV27, the J call TRBJ2-5; 9 bases fit TRBD1. The V and J ends lost 2 bases and 3 bases, in that order; junction bases with no gene match: 4. There are 15 residues in the CDR3. The germline CDR1 and CDR2 sequences are MNHEY and SMNVEV (reference sequence). The CDR3 reads CASSLVRDREETQYF. CDR3 DNA sequence: TGTGCCAGCAGTTTAGTCCGGGACAGGGAAGAGACCCAGTACTTC.

The chain carries TRBV27 and TRBJ2-7; D is perhaps TRBD2 (6 bases). Germline V gene data show CDR1 as MNHEY and CDR2 as SMNVEV (reference sequence). Trimming left V 5 bases short and J 5 bases short, with 19 bases between. The CDR3 consists of 15 residues. CDR3 DNA sequence: TGTGCCAGCAGTCCCTCGGGAGCTGGATCGGACGAGCAGTACTTC. It translates to CASSPSGAGSDEQYF.

The chain links TRBV28 to TRBJ1-2; D remains unclear. The CDR3 spans 16 residues. V lost 3 bases and J 1 base, leaving 15 bases between the germline ends. Germline CDR1 and CDR2: MDHEN and SYDVKM. The CDR3 DNA is TGTGCCAGCAGTTTGAAAAGGCGCGAACTTAACTATGGCTACACCTTC. As protein: CASSLKRRELNYGYTF.